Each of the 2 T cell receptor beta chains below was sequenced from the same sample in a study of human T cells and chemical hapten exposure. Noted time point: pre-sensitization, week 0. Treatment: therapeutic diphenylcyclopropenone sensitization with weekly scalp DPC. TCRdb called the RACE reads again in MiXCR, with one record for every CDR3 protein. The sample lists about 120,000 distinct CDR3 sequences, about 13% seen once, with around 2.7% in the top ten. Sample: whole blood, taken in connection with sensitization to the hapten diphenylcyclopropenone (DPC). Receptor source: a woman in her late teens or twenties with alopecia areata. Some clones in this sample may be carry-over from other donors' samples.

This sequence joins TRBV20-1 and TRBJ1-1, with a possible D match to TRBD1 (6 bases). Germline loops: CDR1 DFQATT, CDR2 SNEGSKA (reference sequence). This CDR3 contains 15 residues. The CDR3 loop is CSDSSGGGTNTEAFF. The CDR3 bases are TGCAGCGACTCGTCCGGAGGGGGGACGAACACTGAAGCTTTCTTT.

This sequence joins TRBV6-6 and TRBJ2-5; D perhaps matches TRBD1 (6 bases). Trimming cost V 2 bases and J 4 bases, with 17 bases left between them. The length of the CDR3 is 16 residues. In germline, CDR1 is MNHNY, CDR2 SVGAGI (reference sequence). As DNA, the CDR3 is TGTGCCAGCAGTTACGGGGGCCAGGCAATTGGAGAGACCCAGTACTTC. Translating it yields CASSYGGQAIGETQYF.